Frequency places the clone carrying this T cell receptor beta chain as medium-sized. Each CDR3 protein gets one entry in TCRdb, which reprocessed the 10x single-cell sequencing reads and gives no DNA. This sample's table reports about 1,500 distinct CDR3 sequences. These data come from a study of CD8 T cells in cerebrospinal fluid in Alzheimer's disease. This CDR3 has 12 amino acids. From germline, CDR1 is WSHSY and CDR2 SAAADI. This clonotype was obtained from a human donor in good health. V gene TRBV10-2 combines with J gene TRBJ2-1; TCRdb calls TRBD1, which cannot be checked without DNA. What was sequenced was cerebrospinal fluid. The CDR3 region is CASTPGGNEQFF.